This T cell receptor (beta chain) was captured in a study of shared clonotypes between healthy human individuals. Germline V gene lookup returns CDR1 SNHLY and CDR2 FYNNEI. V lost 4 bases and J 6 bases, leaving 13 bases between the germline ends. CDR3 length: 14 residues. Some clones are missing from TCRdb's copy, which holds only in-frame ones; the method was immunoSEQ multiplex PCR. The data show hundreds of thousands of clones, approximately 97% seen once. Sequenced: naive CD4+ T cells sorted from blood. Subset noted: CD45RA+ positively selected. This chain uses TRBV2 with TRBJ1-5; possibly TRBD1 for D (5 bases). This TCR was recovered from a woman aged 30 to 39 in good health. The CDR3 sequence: CASSGRGGSQPQHF. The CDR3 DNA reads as TGTGCCAGCAGTGGGAGGGGAGGGAGTCAGCCCCAGCATTTT. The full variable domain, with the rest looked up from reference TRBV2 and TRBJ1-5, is EPEVTQTPSHQVTQMGQEVILRCVPISNHLYFYWYRQILGQKVEFLVSFYNNEISEKSEIFDDQFSVERPDGSNFTLKIRSTKLEDSAMYFCASSGRGGSQPQHFGDGTRLSIL.